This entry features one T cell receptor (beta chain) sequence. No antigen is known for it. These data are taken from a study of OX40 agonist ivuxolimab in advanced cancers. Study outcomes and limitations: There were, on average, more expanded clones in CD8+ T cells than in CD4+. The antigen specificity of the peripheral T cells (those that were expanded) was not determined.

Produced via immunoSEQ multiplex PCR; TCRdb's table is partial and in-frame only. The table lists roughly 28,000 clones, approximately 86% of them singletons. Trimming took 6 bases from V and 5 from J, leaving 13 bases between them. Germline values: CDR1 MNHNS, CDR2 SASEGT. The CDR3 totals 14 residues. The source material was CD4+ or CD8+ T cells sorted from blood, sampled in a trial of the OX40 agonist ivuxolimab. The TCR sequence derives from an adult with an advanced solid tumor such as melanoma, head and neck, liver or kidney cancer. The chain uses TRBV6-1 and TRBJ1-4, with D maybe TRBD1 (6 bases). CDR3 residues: CASSSGQKNEKLFF. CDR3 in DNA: TGTGCCAGCAGCTCCGGACAGAAGAATGAAAAACTGTTTTTT.